This TCR beta chain was sequenced for a study of cytomegalovirus exposure and HLA in healthy donors (TCRdb year 2017). Study-level background: According to an earlier analysis of a few hundred of the donors, some 170 million T cells yielded approximately 120 million unique TCR beta sequences and about 300 Gb of sequence data. Typing coverage differed by locus: A, B, C, DRB1 and DQB1 were typed in roughly 620-630 donors, DQA1 in 522, DPA1 in 600 to 610, and DPB1 in about 450. To predict cytomegalovirus infection status, the study brought together high-throughput TCR immunosequencing, statistical association of individual TCRs with disease status, and machine learning. Roughly 5 DR-DQ haplotypes were handled as single units for association and clustering, since linkage in the cohort was strong. The study profiled the T cell repertoires of under 850 subjects by immunosequencing and related them to cytomegalovirus serostatus. A separate validation cohort of over a hundred different subjects was used in addition to the approximately 700-subject first cohort. Among some 400 genotyped donors of the cohort, an average of roughly 230,000 unique TCR beta nucleotide sequences was sequenced per donor, of which roughly 17% were non-productive. The genetic ancestry cluster associated with self-reported Caucasian donors included 81% of the 398 genotyped donors. All discovery cohort repertoires had been generated on a single sequencing platform. Donor age, sex, ethnicity and CMV serostatus were collected together with the repertoire data. The aim of the study was to test whether cataloging public T cell receptors could identify signatures of past pathogen exposure. In the later analysis, no new phenotypic data were used to find candidate immune exposures; instead, reliance was placed on TCR beta sequences and their occurrence across donors. A later analysis re-examined previously published TCR beta repertoires from just over 650 donors and added high-resolution HLA genotyping to investigate patterns of TCR occurrence. HLA typing included class I and class II loci at four-digit resolution. An early release that covered about 600 HLA-typed donors contained around 300 gigabases of sequencing data and 65 million to 100 million unique TCR sequences. A later genetic analysis took genome-wide SNP genotypes for about three fifths of the roughly 670 donors and used that subset as a discovery cohort. To decide whether each TCR beta V gene segment behaved as functional or pseudogenic, an earlier analysis of approximately 590 of the donors relied on high-throughput TCR beta sequencing.

What the study reported, not specific to this receptor: Because counts were too low, under 20 rarely observed V segments, including chromosome 9 orphons, were left out of the earlier analysis of about 620 of the donors. In a later analysis, some 18,000 TCR beta sequences were associated with specific HLA alleles at a false discovery rate of 0.05. Across donors, most TCR sequences were observed very rarely, whereas some public TCRs were present in many individuals. A later analysis found that HLA-associated TCR beta chains were more clonally expanded and had lower generation probabilities than equally common non-associated chains. In a later analysis, the rate of TCR association differed among HLA loci, with DRB1 alleles having the most associated TCRs and HLA-C alleles having the fewest. The sequencing pipeline was judged likely to have produced a cluster of highly shared sequence variants as a technical artifact. Because HLA typing was missing for some donors at each locus, association tests included only the typed subset. Roughly uniform sequencing depth across donors was assumed in presence/absence analyses, although this assumption may not hold. A further reported finding was that TCR beta sequences accurately predicted the HLA-A and HLA-B alleles for most subjects in the first cohort. For the cohort, immune exposure information was limited to CMV serostatus. In vitro tests confirmed that three of the cytomegalovirus-associated TCR beta chains recognize cytomegalovirus antigens. In an earlier analysis of some 550 of the donors, most TCR beta V segments were observed in productive rearrangements about 87% or about 30% of the time, broadly matching IMGT annotations. Strong co-occurrence of HLA alleles, especially DR and DQ, made assigning TCR associations to individual alleles difficult. The study gave a list of 150 to 200 TCR beta chains associated with cytomegalovirus. Linkage disequilibrium might explain the correlated functional status among segregating V segments, but an unknown experimental factor could not be ruled out. In a later analysis, several top co-occurrence clusters were reported to appear linked to parvovirus B19, influenza, CMV and Epstein-Barr virus. The authors suggested that the approach could potentially be extended to other disease states and immunological phenotypes. According to a later analysis, most CMV-associated TCR beta chains appeared to be HLA-restricted, and the HLA associations seemed to be driven largely by CMV exposure. This cohort had only TCR beta chains sequenced, and the lack of alpha or paired-chain data limited which features could be detected. V-gene and J-gene trimming of TCR beta chains was associated with a missense DCLRE1C variant in a later genetic analysis, and the association was replicated in an independent cohort. According to a later genetic analysis, donors in an Asian-associated ancestry cluster had fewer N-insertions in productive TCRs than the roughly 670-donor mean. Cytomegalovirus status was reported to be diagnosed by the classifier with high specificity and sensitivity in both the original and validation cohorts. Some IMGT-functional V segments, including TRBV6-2 and TRBV6-3, could not be distinguished by the 87-base-pair reads and were therefore excluded.

Comment on this clone: The target of this receptor is not known. Base qualities are not at hand, and no much larger clone is one base apart.

As encoded in the germline V gene (reference sequence), CDR1 is LNHDA while CDR2 is SQIVND. From its cysteine to its phenylalanine, the CDR3 spans 14 amino acids. The CDR3 DNA has 42 bases and is translated from base 1. The junction shows trimming of 6 bases on V and 5 bases on J, and the gene matches do not reach 7 bases of it. The library was built by means of the immunoSEQ multiplex PCR assay. A mixture of 60 forward primers for TCR Vbeta segments and 13 reverse primers for TCR Jbeta segments was used in the multiplex PCR. A multiplex PCR assay on genomic DNA amplified the CDR3 region of rearranged TCR beta genes. Amplified TCR beta libraries were sequenced as 87-base-pair reads on the Illumina HiSeq System. The study's processing was this. Across the 700 or so repertoires, a later analysis counted around 80 million unique TCR beta chains, about 10 million of which were shared by at least two donors. To remove PCR and sequencing errors, raw reads were error-corrected and collapsed into unique sequences using a nearest-neighbor algorithm that merged closely related sequences. To assign V, D and J gene segments, CDR3 sequences were aligned to IMGT reference sequences. Each retained sequence needed at least a six-nucleotide match to both a V gene segment and a J gene segment. Rearrangements were classified as productive when the CDR3 lacked stop codons and remained in frame with V and J, and all other rearrangements were classified as non-productive. Following IMGT convention, CDR3 was defined as the stretch from the second conserved V-encoded cysteine up to the conserved J-encoded phenylalanine. The earlier analysis of about 560 of the donors excluded any sequence lacking an unambiguous match to a single V gene segment. In an earlier analysis of about 590 of the donors, a V segment was called functional when productive rearrangements were above 56.7%, and segregating when the standard deviation between donors exceeded 5%. A statistical classification framework was built for diagnosing cytomegalovirus status from the catalog of TCR beta chain sequences. V and J gene assignment, in a later analysis, came from comparing TCR nucleotide sequences with IMGT/GENE-DB human TR gene sequences. Using the TCRdist pipeline, a later analysis assigned CDR3 sequences along with most-parsimonious VDJ recombination scenarios. In a later analysis, each TCR beta chain was defined by its CDR3 amino acid sequence together with its V-gene family, and reads without a unique V-gene family were excluded. As a way to deal with suspected cross-contamination and a sequencing artifact, a later analysis dropped 500 to 700 nucleotide sequences that were highly shared and had low generation probability. In a later analysis, a clonal expansion index for each public chain was calculated from normalized within-repertoire ranks of inferred template counts. In a later analysis, generation probabilities were computed using a VDJ recombination model fitted to out-of-frame rearrangements, and the results were checked against IGoR. In a later analysis, hypergeometric tests were used to score TCR-TCR, TCR-HLA and TCR-CMV co-occurrence, with a repertoire-size bias correction applied to TCR pairs. In a later analysis, false discovery rates were estimated by permuting HLA or CMV assignments 20 times. In a later analysis, co-occurring TCRs were grouped using DBSCAN, with TCRdist sequence similarity added in when clustering inside HLA-allele-positive subsets. Co-occurrence clustering excluded repertoires with fewer than 30,000 or more than 120,000 public chains, plus five with anomalous nucleotide sharing. TCRdb took this table from immuneACCESS and kept in-frame rearrangements with V and J called. Such tables lack part of the clones; where checked against another copy, unresolved V genes explain under half of the gap, and the rest is unexplained. V and J calls and clone size come straight from that table; D and trimming were deduced from the DNA. For this sample the table gives about 98,000 clones, of which around three quarters were detected only once. The ten largest clones take up around 15% of the sample.

The cohort was made up of 650 to 700 healthy bone marrow donors. Cohort members were all nominally healthy when sampled, although unrecorded immune exposures were likely present. The donor was CMV seropositive and was included in the group of 250 to 300 seropositive cohort members. A peripheral blood sample was collected from each donor, and TCR beta sequencing was performed on peripheral blood mononuclear cells. The Qiagen DNeasy Blood Extraction Kit was used to extract genomic DNA from the blood cell samples. Specimen: PBMCs. The chain uses TRBV19 and TRBJ2-5; TRBD1 aligns with 9 central bases. The sequence came from a man aged 60 to 69 in good health and CMV-seropositive. The DNA sequence follows: TGTGCCAGTAGGAGGACAGGGGTGGGCGAGACCCAGTACTTC. It encodes CASRRTGVGETQYF.